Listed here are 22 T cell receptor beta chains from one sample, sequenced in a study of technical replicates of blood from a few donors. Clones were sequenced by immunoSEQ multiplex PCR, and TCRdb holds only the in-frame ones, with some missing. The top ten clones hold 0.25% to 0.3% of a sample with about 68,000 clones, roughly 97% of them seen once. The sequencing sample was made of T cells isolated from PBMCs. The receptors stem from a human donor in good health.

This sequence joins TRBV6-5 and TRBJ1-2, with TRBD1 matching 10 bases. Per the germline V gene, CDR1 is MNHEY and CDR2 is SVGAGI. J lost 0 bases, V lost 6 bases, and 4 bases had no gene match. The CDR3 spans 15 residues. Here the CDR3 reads CASRHDRGPNYGYTF. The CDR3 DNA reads TGTGCCAGCAGGCATGACAGGGGGCCTAACTATGGCTACACCTTC.

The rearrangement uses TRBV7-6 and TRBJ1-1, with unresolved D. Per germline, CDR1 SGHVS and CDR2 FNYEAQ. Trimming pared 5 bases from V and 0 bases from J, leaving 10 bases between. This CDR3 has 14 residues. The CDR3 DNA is TGTGCCAGCAGCATTAGCGGGGTGAACACTGAAGCTTTCTTT. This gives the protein CASSISGVNTEAFF. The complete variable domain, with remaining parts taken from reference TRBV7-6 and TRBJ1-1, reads GAGVSQSPRYKVTKRGQDVALRCDPISGHVSLYWYRQALGQGPEFLTYFNYEAQQDKSGLPNDRFSAERPEGSISTLTIQRTEQRDSAMYRCASSISGVNTEAFFGQGTRLTVV.

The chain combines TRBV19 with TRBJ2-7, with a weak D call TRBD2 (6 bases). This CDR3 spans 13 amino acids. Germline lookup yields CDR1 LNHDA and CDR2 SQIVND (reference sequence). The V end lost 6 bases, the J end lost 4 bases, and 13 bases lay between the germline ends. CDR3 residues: CASSGTRGYEQYF. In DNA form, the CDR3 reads TGTGCCAGTAGCGGGACTCGAGGTTACGAGCAGTACTTC.

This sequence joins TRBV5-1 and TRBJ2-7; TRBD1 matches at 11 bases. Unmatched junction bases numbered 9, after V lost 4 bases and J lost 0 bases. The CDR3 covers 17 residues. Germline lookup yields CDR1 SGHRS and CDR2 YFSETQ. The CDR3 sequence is CASSPLAGTGGSYEQYF. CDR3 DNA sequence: TGCGCCAGCAGCCCCCTAGCGGGGACAGGGGGCTCCTACGAGCAGTACTTC.

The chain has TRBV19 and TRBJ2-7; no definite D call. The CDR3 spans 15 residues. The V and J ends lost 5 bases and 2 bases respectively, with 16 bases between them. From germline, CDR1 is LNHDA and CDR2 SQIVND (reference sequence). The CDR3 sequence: CASSAGSGHTYEQYF. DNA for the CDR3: TGTGCCAGTAGTGCCGGAAGTGGGCATACCTACGAGCAGTACTTC.

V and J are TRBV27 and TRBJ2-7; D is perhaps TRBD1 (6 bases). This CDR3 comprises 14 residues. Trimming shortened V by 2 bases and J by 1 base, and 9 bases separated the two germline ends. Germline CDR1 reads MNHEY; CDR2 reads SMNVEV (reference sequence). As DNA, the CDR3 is TGTGCCAGCAGTTTAGGTCAGGGGTCCTACGAGCAGTACTTC. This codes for CASSLGQGSYEQYF.

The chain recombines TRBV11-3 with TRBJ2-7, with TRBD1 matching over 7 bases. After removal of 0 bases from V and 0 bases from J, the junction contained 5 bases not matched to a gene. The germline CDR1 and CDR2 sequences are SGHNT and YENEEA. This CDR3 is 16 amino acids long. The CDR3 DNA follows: TGTGCCAGCAGCTTAGAGAAGGGGGACAGCTCCTACGAGCAGTACTTC. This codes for CASSLEKGDSSYEQYF. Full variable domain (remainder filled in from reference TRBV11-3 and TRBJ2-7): EAGVVQSPRYKIIEKKQPVAFWCNPISGHNTLYWYLQNLGQGPELLIRYENEEAVDDSQLPKDRFSAERLKGVDSTLKIQPAELGDSAVYLCASSLEKGDSSYEQYFGPGTRLTVT.

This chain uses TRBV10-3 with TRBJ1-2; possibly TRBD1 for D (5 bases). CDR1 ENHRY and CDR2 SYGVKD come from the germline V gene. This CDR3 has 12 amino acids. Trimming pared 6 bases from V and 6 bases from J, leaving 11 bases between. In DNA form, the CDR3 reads TGTGCCATCAGAGAAGACAGCCATGGCTACACCTTC. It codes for CAIREDSHGYTF.

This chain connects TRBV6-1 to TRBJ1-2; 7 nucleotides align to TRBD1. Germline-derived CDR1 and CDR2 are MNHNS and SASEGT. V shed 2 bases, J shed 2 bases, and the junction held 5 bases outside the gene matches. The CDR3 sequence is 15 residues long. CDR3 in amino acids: CASSESTGSNYGYTF. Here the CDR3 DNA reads TGTGCCAGCAGTGAATCGACAGGGTCCAACTATGGCTACACCTTC.

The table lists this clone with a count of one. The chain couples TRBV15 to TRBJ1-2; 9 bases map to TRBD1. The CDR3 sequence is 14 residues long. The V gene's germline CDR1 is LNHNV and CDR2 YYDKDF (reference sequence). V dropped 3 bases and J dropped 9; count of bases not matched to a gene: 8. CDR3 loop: CATSSVPQGARYTF. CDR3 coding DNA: TGTGCCACCAGCAGTGTCCCACAGGGGGCCCGCTACACCTTC.

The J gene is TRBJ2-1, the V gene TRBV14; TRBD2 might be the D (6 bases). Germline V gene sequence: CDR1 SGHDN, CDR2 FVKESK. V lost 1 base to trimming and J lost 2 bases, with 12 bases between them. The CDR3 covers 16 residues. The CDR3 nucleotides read TGTGCCAGCAGCCAAGGTTGGGCGGGACCCTACAATGAGCAGTTCTTC. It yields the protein CASSQGWAGPYNEQFF. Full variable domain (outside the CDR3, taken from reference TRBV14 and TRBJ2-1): EAGVTQFPSHSVIEKGQTVTLRCDPISGHDNLYWYRRVMGKEIKFLLHFVKESKQDESGMPNNRFLAERTGGTYSTLKVQPAELEDSGVYFCASSQGWAGPYNEQFFGPGTRLTVL.

The CDR3 DNA sequence: TGTGCCAGCTCACACAGACAGGGGGCGAGTGCGGATACGCAGTATTTT. It translates to CASSHRQGASADTQYF. This rearrangement joins TRBV18 to TRBJ2-3, with 10 bases matching TRBD1. J lost 6 bases, V lost 4 bases, and 10 bases had no gene match. From germline, CDR1 is KGHSH and CDR2 LQKENI. CDR3 length: 16 amino acids.

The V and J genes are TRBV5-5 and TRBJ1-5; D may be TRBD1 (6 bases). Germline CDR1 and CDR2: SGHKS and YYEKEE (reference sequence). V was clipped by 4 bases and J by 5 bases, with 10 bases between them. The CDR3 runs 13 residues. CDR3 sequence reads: CASSPQGHQPQHF. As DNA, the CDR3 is TGTGCCAGCAGCCCACAGGGTCATCAGCCCCAGCATTTT.

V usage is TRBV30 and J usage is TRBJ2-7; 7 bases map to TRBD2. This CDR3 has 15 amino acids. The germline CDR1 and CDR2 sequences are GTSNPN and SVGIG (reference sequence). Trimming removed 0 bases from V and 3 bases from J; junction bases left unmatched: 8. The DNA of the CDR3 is TGTGCCTGGAGTGTACCGAAGCGGGAACTCTACGAGCAGTACTTC. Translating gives CAWSVPKRELYEQYF. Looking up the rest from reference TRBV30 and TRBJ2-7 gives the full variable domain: SQTIHQWPATLVQPVGSPLSLECTVEGTSNPNLYWYRQAAGRGLQLLFYSVGIGQISSEVPQNLSASRPQDRQFILSSKKLLLSDSGFYLCAWSVPKRELYEQYFGPGTRLTVT.

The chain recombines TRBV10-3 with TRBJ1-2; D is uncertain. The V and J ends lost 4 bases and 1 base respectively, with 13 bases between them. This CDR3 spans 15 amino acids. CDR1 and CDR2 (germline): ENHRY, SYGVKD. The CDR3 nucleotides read TGTGCCATCAGTGGATATGAGGACTATAACTATGGCTACACCTTC. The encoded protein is CAISGYEDYNYGYTF.

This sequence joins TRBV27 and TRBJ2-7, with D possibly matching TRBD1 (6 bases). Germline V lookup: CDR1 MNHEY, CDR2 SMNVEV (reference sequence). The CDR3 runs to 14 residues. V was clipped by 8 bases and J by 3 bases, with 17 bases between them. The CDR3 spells CASGRTVSNYEQYF. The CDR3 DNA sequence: TGTGCCAGCGGACGGACAGTCTCGAACTACGAGCAGTACTTC.

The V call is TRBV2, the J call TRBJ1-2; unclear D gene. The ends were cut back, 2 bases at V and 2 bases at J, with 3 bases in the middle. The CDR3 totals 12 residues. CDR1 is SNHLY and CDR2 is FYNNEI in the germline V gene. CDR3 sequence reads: CASSEPNYGYTF. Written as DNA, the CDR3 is TGTGCCAGCAGTGAACCGAACTATGGCTACACCTTC.

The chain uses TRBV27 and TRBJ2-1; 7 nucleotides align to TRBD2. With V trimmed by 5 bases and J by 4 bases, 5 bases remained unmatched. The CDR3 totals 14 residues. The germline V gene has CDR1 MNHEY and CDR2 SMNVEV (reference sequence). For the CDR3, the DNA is TGTGCCAGCAGTCTGGGACTACCATACAATGAGCAGTTCTTC. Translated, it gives CASSLGLPYNEQFF.

This CDR3 reads CASKASLGGAQPQHF. The CDR3 DNA reads TGTGCCAGCAAAGCCTCCTTAGGTGGGGCGCAGCCCCAGCATTTT. J is TRBJ1-5 and V is TRBV2; maybe TRBD1 (5 bases). Looked up from germline, CDR1 is SNHLY and CDR2 is FYNNEI. The ends were cut back, 7 bases at V and 7 bases at J, with 20 bases in the middle. CDR3 length equals 15 residues.

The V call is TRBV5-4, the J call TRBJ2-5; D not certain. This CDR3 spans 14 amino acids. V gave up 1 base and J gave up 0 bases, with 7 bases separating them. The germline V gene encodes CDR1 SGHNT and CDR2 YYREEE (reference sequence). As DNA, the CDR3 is TGTGCCAGCAGCTTGATGTATAACCAAGAGACCCAGTACTTC. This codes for CASSLMYNQETQYF.

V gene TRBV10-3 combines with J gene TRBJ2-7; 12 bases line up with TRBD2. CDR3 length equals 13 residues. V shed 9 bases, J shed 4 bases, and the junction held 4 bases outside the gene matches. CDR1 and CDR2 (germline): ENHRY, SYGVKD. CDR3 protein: CAILAGGTYEQYF. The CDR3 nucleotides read TGTGCCATTCTAGCGGGAGGGACATACGAGCAGTACTTC.

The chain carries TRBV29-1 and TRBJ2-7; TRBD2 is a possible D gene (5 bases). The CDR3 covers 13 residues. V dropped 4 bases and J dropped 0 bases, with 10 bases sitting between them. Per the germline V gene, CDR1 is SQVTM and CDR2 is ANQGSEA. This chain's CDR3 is CSVGTASSYEQYF. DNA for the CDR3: TGCAGCGTTGGGACTGCAAGCTCCTACGAGCAGTACTTC.